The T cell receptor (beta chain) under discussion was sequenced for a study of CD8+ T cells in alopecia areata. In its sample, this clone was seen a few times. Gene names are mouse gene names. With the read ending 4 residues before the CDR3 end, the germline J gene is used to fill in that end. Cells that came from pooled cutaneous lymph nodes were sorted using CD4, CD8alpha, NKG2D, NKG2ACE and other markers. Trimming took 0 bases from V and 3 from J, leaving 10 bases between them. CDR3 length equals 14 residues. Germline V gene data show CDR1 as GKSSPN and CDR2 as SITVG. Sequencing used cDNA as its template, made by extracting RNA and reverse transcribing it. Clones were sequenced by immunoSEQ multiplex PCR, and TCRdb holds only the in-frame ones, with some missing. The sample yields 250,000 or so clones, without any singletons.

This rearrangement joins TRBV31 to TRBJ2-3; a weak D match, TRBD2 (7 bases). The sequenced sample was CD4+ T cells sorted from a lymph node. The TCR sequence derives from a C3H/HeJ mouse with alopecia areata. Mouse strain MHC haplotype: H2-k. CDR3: CAWSLGGWAETLYF. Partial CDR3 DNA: TGTGCCTGGAGTCTGGGGGGCTGGGCAGAA.